The 2 T cell receptor beta chains below come from one sample, sequenced in a study of a mutant IDH1 vaccine in newly diagnosed glioma. As to time point: baseline, week 1 (first vaccination visit). Regarding treatment: pre-vaccination baseline after standard-of-care therapy. TCRdb's copy holds only in-frame clones and misses some; the assay was immunoSEQ multiplex PCR. This table has approximately 88,000 clones, roughly 77% appearing once. Here the sequenced sample was PBMCs, taken from a glioma patient treated with radiotherapy, temozolomide or both. The receptors derive from a man aged 40-49 years with glioma.

The chain employs TRBV4-3 and TRBJ1-2, with D tentatively TRBD1 (6 bases). Germline CDR1 and CDR2: LGHNA and YSLEER. With 0 bases removed from V and 4 bases from J, the gap between germline ends came to 15 bases. There are 16 residues in the CDR3. The CDR3 bases are TGCGCCAGCAGCCAAGACTCAACAGGGATAAGCTATGGCTACACCTTC. The encoded protein is CASSQDSTGISYGYTF.

This chain links TRBV12-5 with TRBJ2-3, with D perhaps given as TRBD1 or TRBD2 (5 bases each). V was cut by 5 bases and J by 1 base, with 10 bases left in between. The V gene's germline CDR1 is LGHNT and CDR2 FRNRAP. The CDR3 consists of 14 residues. CDR3 in amino acids: CASGDGTGTDTQYF. Written as DNA, the CDR3 is TGTGCTAGTGGTGATGGGACGGGCACAGATACGCAGTATTTT.